The clone carrying this TCR beta chain was counted once. The sample comes from a study of blood T cells in healthy people across ages. The germline gives CDR1 SQVTM, CDR2 ANQGSEA. The CDR3 loop spans 10 amino acids. A J-beta primer mix and a sample-barcoded 5' primer were used in a second PCR of about 7 to 12 cycles. MiXCR was run by TCRdb on the 5' RACE reads, yielding one entry per CDR3 protein. The sample has roughly 800,000 distinct CDR3 sequences, around 25% seen once. This same sample was also taken into another study, of T cells of mothers and their children. From that paper: Over 9 million reads per mother and some 2.9 million per child were obtained.

This clonotype originated in a boy aged 5-17 years in good health. The chain carries TRBV29-1 and TRBJ2-5, with D uncertain. Near its end, the DNA agrees better with TRBJ2-7, so the J call may be wrong. Sequenced material: blood. The CDR3 nucleotides read TGCAGCGTTGGGCTTGGCGAGCAGTACTTC. Translating it yields CSVGLGEQYF.